The clone carrying this T cell receptor (beta chain) was seen many times. Its cognate antigen is unknown. The CDR3 totals 14 residues. Germline V CDR1 and CDR2: SQVTM, ANQGSEA. V lost 3 bases to trimming and J lost 5 bases; unmatched junction nucleotides: 9. Using RNA transcripts, the TCR beta CDR3 regions were amplified. The first round was an RT-PCR with HTBI primers, and the second round was a multiplex PCR. TCRdb reprocessed the multiplex PCR reads via MiXCR and lists one record per CDR3 protein. Of some 1.1 million distinct CDR3 sequences in the sample, roughly 35% were seen once. This specimen belongs to a study of Graves' ophthalmopathy and Graves' hyperthyroidism. Enrolled hyperthyroidism patients had a new diagnosis, a duration under 2 months, and an age of 18 to 65. The diagnosis was founded upon clinical symptoms, serum thyroxine, TRAb, thyroid ultrasound and orbital computed tomography. Whole-study results and caveats: The model reached approximately 71% sensitivity and 72.22% specificity for predicting ophthalmopathy progression. Blood also carried most expanded thyroid clonotypes exceeding 0.001 frequency.

The receptor's source is an adult man with Graves' hyperthyroidism. Material: peripheral blood or thyroid tissue (not recorded which). The rearrangement joins TRBV29-1 to TRBJ1-2; 7 nucleotides agree with TRBD1. CDR3 bases: TGCAGCGTTGATGGGGAGGGGGCGCCGTATGGCTACACCTTC. Protein sequence: CSVDGEGAPYGYTF.